Reported below is one T cell receptor beta chain. Clones were read by immunoSEQ multiplex PCR, and TCRdb kept only the in-frame ones, dropping some. Of over 100,000 clones in the sample, roughly nine tenths are singletons; the top ten hold 7% to 9%. J lost 3 bases, V lost 6 bases, and 7 bases had no gene match. Germline CDR1 is SNHLY and CDR2 is FYNNEI. This CDR3 has 14 residues. The data belong to a study of T cell responses to AZD1222 COVID-19 vaccine. The chain couples TRBV2 to TRBJ1-1, with 7 bases aligning to TRBD1. The sequence was obtained from an adult in good health. This specimen was peripheral blood, taken on day 0 of AZD1222 vaccination. The CDR3 sequence is CASRGRGFDTEAFF. The CDR3 coding sequence is TGTGCCAGCAGGGGCAGGGGGTTCGACACTGAAGCTTTCTTT.